The entry below gives a single T cell receptor (beta chain) sequence along with its context. This entry belongs to a study of blood T cell repertoires in COVID-19. At the level of the study: Sites across the United States, Italy and Spain contributed samples from acute and convalescent COVID-19. The cDNA or gDNA used as material had been derived from T cells, B-cell-depleted T cells, or PBMCs.

The V end was cut by 2 bases, the J end by 6 bases, with 7 bases between. CDR1 and CDR2 from the germline V gene are SNHLY and FYNNEI. The CDR3 runs 13 residues. Original data processing: Estimated nucleated cell counts came from reference gene primer amplification. This table comes from immunoSEQ multiplex PCR, and its TCRdb copy is limited to in-frame clones, with some not included. Clonal size and the V and J genes are those of that table, whereas D and trimming came from the DNA. The sample has about 150,000 clones; 75% to 90% are singletons. Input material: peripheral blood. This sequence originates from a woman in her forties with acute or convalescent COVID-19. The chain links TRBV2 to TRBJ2-2, with no clear D. The DNA for the CDR3 is TGTGCCAGCAGTGAACGGTACGCCGGGGAGCTGTTTTTT. Its translation: CASSERYAGELFF.